These T cell receptor beta chains were read from a single sample in a study of blood T cells in healthy people across ages. A single record per CDR3 protein comes from TCRdb applying MiXCR to the 5' RACE reads. The sample records 780,000 or so distinct CDR3 sequences, around 25% being singletons. The data were also submitted as part of a second study, on T cells of mothers and their children.

Source material: blood. The receptors were gathered from a boy between 10 and 17 years old in good health. Each CDR3 is given with its conserved first and last residue. A D gene is named only where the DNA matches it firmly. Size is stated for part of the rows, as once, few or many counts, or as a class when the clone is expanded.

clone size: -
D gene: -
J gene: TRBJ1-1
V gene: TRBV7-9
CDR3 DNA: -
CDR3 protein: CASSLSSVGHGTEASF

clone size: -
D gene: TRBD1
J gene: TRBJ2-1
V gene: TRBV4-3
CDR3 DNA: TGCGCCAGCAGCCAGGAAGGCGCCGGGACAGCGTACAATGAGCAGTTCTTC
CDR3 protein: CASSQEGAGTAYNEQFF

clone size: -
D gene: -
J gene: TRBJ2-7
V gene: TRBV9
CDR3 DNA: TGTGCCAGCAGCGTAAGAGCCGCGGGGGAGCAGTACTTC
CDR3 protein: CASSVRAAGEQYF

clone size: many
D gene: -
J gene: TRBJ2-7
V gene: TRBV12-3/TRBV12-4
CDR3 DNA: TGCGCCAGCAGTTTCGGACCCTACGAGCAGTACTTC
CDR3 protein: CASSFGPYEQYF

clone size: few
D gene: TRBD1
J gene: TRBJ1-2
V gene: TRBV12-3/TRBV12-4
CDR3 DNA: TGTGCCAGCAGCATGCAGGGGGCCTATGGCTACACCTTC
CDR3 protein: CASSMQGAYGYTF

clone size: few
D gene: TRBD1
J gene: TRBJ1-5
V gene: TRBV6-1
CDR3 DNA: TGTGCCAGCACCGAGGACAGGCTTAATCAGCCCCAGCATTTT
CDR3 protein: CASTEDRLNQPQHF

clone size: few
D gene: TRBD1
J gene: TRBJ2-3
V gene: TRBV3-1
CDR3 DNA: TGTGCCAGCAGCCAAGCGCTTCGTACAGGGGAATATACGCAGTATTTT
CDR3 protein: CASSQALRTGEYTQYF

clone size: -
D gene: -
J gene: TRBJ2-5
V gene: TRBV29-1
CDR3 DNA: TGCAGCGTTGAAGATCCCCAGGAGTACCAAGAGACCCAGTACTTC
CDR3 protein: CSVEDPQEYQETQYF

clone size: few
D gene: TRBD1
J gene: TRBJ1-4
V gene: TRBV11-2
CDR3 DNA: TGTGCCAGCAGCCCCGGGACAGGGGACACTGCAACTAATGAAAAACTGTTTTTT
CDR3 protein: CASSPGTGDTATNEKLFF

clone size: few
D gene: -
J gene: TRBJ1-3
V gene: TRBV5-1
CDR3 DNA: TGCGCCAGCAGCTATTCAGGGGACTCTGGAAGCACCATATATTTT
CDR3 protein: CASSYSGDSGSTIYF

clone size: -
D gene: TRBD1
J gene: TRBJ2-5
V gene: TRBV28
CDR3 DNA: TGTGCCAGCACCCCCATTGGGACAGGCCAAGAGACCCAGTACTTC
CDR3 protein: CASTPIGTGQETQYF

clone size: -
D gene: TRBD2
J gene: TRBJ2-5
V gene: TRBV3-1
CDR3 DNA: TGTGCCAGCAGCCCCCCCGGGACTAGCGGGAAAGAGACCCAGTACTTC
CDR3 protein: CASSPPGTSGKETQYF

clone size: few
D gene: TRBD2
J gene: TRBJ2-1
V gene: TRBV28
CDR3 DNA: TGTGCCAGCAGTTCAGTTGGGACTAGCCCCTACAATGAGCAGTTCTTC
CDR3 protein: CASSSVGTSPYNEQFF

clone size: few
D gene: -
J gene: TRBJ1-1
V gene: TRBV5-5
CDR3 DNA: TGTGCCAGCAGCTTGGCACGGTCTGGAGCTTTCTTT
CDR3 protein: CASSLARSGAFF

clone size: -
D gene: TRBD1
J gene: TRBJ1-4
V gene: TRBV12-3/TRBV12-4
CDR3 DNA: TGTGCCAGCAGTAAAGACAGGGTTACTAATGAAAAACTGTTTTTT
CDR3 protein: CASSKDRVTNEKLFF

clone size: -
D gene: TRBD2
J gene: TRBJ2-5
V gene: TRBV9
CDR3 DNA: TGTGCCAGCAGCGTAGAGGCCCGGTCGCTAGCGGCGTCAGAGACCCAGTACTTC
CDR3 protein: CASSVEARSLAASETQYF

clone size: -
D gene: -
J gene: TRBJ1-6
V gene: TRBV7-9
CDR3 DNA: TGTGCCAGCAGCTTAAACTCGGCAAATGGGAATTCACCCCTCCACTTT
CDR3 protein: CASSLNSANGNSPLHF

clone size: few
D gene: TRBD1
J gene: TRBJ1-1
V gene: TRBV7-9
CDR3 DNA: TGTGCCAGCAGACGGACAGGGCCCCCTGAAGCTTTCTTT
CDR3 protein: CASRRTGPPEAFF

clone size: -
D gene: -
J gene: TRBJ1-1
V gene: TRBV12-3/TRBV12-4
CDR3 DNA: TGTGCCAGCAGTTTAGGGGCGGGGTGGGACACTGAAGCTTTCTTT
CDR3 protein: CASSLGAGWDTEAFF

clone size: -
D gene: -
J gene: TRBJ2-7
V gene: TRBV2
CDR3 DNA: TGTGCCAGCAACCCAAGTTGGGACCACTCCTACGAGCAGTACTTC
CDR3 protein: CASNPSWDHSYEQYF

clone size: many
D gene: -
J gene: TRBJ2-5
V gene: TRBV18
CDR3 DNA: TGTGCCAGCAGTCCAGCCGGAGAGACCCAGTACTTC
CDR3 protein: CASSPAGETQYF

clone size: few
D gene: -
J gene: TRBJ2-1
V gene: TRBV13
CDR3 DNA: TGTGCCAGCAGCCAAAGCCCCAGGGTGGAGCAGTTCTTC
CDR3 protein: CASSQSPRVEQFF

clone size: few
D gene: TRBD2
J gene: TRBJ2-3
V gene: TRBV27
CDR3 DNA: TGTGCCAGCAGTAAGGAGCGGGGGGGCCTAAGCACAGATACGCAGTATTTT
CDR3 protein: CASSKERGGLSTDTQYF